A selection of T cell receptor beta chains follows, all from one sample in a study of graft-versus-host responses after intestinal transplantation. Repertoires were generated with immunoSEQ multiplex PCR, while TCRdb's copy carries only in-frame clones and drops some. The repertoire holds some 83,000 clones, 91% seen once, with 0.09% to 0.1% in the top ten. Antigen specificity for these receptors is unknown. The sample was unstimulated CD4+ T cells sorted from spleen or lymph node cells, taken before intestinal transplant. These receptors originate from a human donor who received an intestinal transplant. CDR3s include the opening cysteine and the closing phenylalanine or tryptophan. The D gene is left open where the match is weak. Not every row has a clone size; where given, it reads once, few, many or a size class.

TRBJ2-7,TRBD2,NA,TRBV7-2,TGTGCCAGCAGCCTTAAGACTAGCGGGGGCGTATACCCCTACGAGCAGTACTTC,CASSLKTSGGVYPYEQYF
TRBJ2-1,TRBD2,NA,TRBV4-3,TGCGCCAGCAGCCGGACCGTTGGGACTAGCGTCCTCAATGAGCAGTTCTTC,CASSRTVGTSVLNEQFF
TRBJ1-4,NA,NA,TRBV30,TGTGCCTGGACAGGGATCTCTAATGAAAAACTGTTTTTT,CAWTGISNEKLFF
TRBJ2-5,NA,NA,TRBV5-1,TGCGCCAGCAGCTTGGTATCGAGCCCCCAAGAGACCCAGTACTTC,CASSLVSSPQETQYF
TRBJ1-4,NA,NA,TRBV5-1,TGCGCCAGCAGCTTACTAACTGGACAGACAACTAATGAAAAACTGTTTTTT,CASSLLTGQTTNEKLFF
TRBJ1-1,NA,NA,TRBV6-5,TGTGCCAGCAGTGCCTCAGGACTTCTACCGTTGGCTTTCTTT,CASSASGLLPLAFF
TRBJ2-7,TRBD1,NA,TRBV13,TGTGCCAGCAGCCGAACCGGGACAGGGAGAGCTTACGAGCAGTACTTC,CASSRTGTGRAYEQYF
TRBJ2-7,NA,NA,TRBV5-5,TGTGCCAGCAGCTTGGTACAGGGAGCGGTCTACGAGCAGTACTTC,CASSLVQGAVYEQYF
TRBJ2-3,TRBD2,NA,TRBV14,TGTGCCAGCAGCCGTAGCGGGGGGGCCGCAGATACGCAGTATTTT,CASSRSGGAADTQYF
TRBJ1-5,NA,NA,TRBV19,TGTGCCAGTAGTGTGGACTCCAGCAATCAGCCCCAGCATTTT,CASSVDSSNQPQHF
TRBJ1-1,NA,NA,TRBV9,TGTGCCAGCAGCGTTGGGCTAGCTGGTGAAGCTTTCTTT,CASSVGLAGEAFF
TRBJ1-6,TRBD1,NA,TRBV7-2,TGTGCCAGCAGCTTATCGCCGGGCGCCCCCAGGGGGTCACCCCTCCACTTT,CASSLSPGAPRGSPLHF
TRBJ2-2,NA,NA,TRBV19,TGTGCCAGTACTGACTTTCTGGGAGCGAGGACCGGGGAGCTGTTTTTT,CASTDFLGARTGELFF
TRBJ1-2,TRBD1,NA,TRBV4-3,TGCGCCAGCAGCCAAGAAGGACAGGGCCGTTATGGCTACACCTTC,CASSQEGQGRYGYTF
TRBJ1-3,NA,once,TRBV12-5,TGTGCTAGTGCGGACAGTCGAGGAAACACCATATATTTT,CASADSRGNTIYF
TRBJ2-3,NA,NA,TRBV5-1,TGCGCCAGCGGGGGGGGCTTTAGCACAGATACGCAGTATTTT,CASGGGFSTDTQYF
TRBJ2-1,TRBD2,NA,TRBV4-2,TGTGCCAGCAGCCAGGAGGGGGCGGGGGGGCTCAATGAGCAGTTCTTC,CASSQEGAGGLNEQFF
TRBJ1-1,TRBD1,NA,TRBV27,TGTGCCAGCAGTGCCTACAGGGGGTCCACTGAAGCTTTCTTT,CASSAYRGSTEAFF
TRBJ2-1,NA,once,TRBV9,TGTGCCAGCAGCGTAGCCAGCGCTGCTTACTACAATGAGCAGTTCTTC,CASSVASAAYYNEQFF
TRBJ1-4,NA,few,TRBV2,TGTGCCAGCACGGAAGGTATTGCCAGGGATGAAAAACTGTTTTTT,CASTEGIARDEKLFF
TRBJ1-3,NA,NA,TRBV19,TGTGCCACCGAGACTTTCTCTGGAAACACCATATATTTT,CATETFSGNTIYF
TRBJ2-1,NA,few,TRBV7-2,TGTGCCAGCAGCTCAGAACTAGGCCCTAGGTCGCAGTTCTTC,CASSSELGPRSQFF
TRBJ2-7,TRBD2,few,TRBV19,TGTGCCAGTAGTGCTCGACTAGCGGGGGAGTACTACGAGCAGTACTTC,CASSARLAGEYYEQYF
TRBJ2-7,TRBD1,NA,TRBV6-5,TGTGCCAGCAGCCGATACAGGGGCTGGGAGCAGTACTTC,CASSRYRGWEQYF
TRBJ1-1,NA,NA,TRBV5-6,TGTGCCAGCAGCTTGGGGCCACAGGGCTTGGGCACTGAAGCTTTCTTT,CASSLGPQGLGTEAFF
TRBJ1-6,TRBD1,NA,TRBV18,TGTGCCAGCTCACCGACTAGGACAGGGCTGGGGTCACCCCTCCACTTT,CASSPTRTGLGSPLHF
TRBJ2-6,NA,few,TRBV19,TGTGCCAGCTGTAGACCAGGCCTCTCTGGGGCCAACGTCCTGACTTTC,CASCRPGLSGANVLTF
TRBJ1-1,NA,few,TRBV6-1,TGTGCCACCTCCGCGAAGATGAACACTGAAGCTTTCTTT,CATSAKMNTEAFF
TRBJ1-3,NA,NA,TRBV7-2,TGTGCCAGCAGCTTTGTCTTTTCCTCTGGAAACACCATATATTTT,CASSFVFSSGNTIYF